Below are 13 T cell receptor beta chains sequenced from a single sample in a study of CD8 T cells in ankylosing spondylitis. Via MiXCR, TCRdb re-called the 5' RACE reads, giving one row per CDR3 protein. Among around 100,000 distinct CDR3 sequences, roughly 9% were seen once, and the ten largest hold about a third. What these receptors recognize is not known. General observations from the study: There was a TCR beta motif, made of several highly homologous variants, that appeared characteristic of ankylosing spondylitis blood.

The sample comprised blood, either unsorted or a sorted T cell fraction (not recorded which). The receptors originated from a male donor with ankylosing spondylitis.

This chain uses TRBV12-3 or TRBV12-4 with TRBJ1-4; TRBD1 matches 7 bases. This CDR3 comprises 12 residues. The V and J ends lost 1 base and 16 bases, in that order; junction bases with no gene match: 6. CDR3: CASSLETGPSFF. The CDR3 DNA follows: TGTGCCAGCAGTTTAGAGACAGGGCCCTCGTTTTTT.

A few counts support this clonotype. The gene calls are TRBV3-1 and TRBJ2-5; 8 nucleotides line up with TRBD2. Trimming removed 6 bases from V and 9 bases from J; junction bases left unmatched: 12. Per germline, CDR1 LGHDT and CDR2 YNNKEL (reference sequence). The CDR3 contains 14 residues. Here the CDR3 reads CASSLRTSPEPQYF. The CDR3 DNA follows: TGTGCCAGCAGTCTTCGGACTAGCCCTGAGCCCCAGTACTTC.

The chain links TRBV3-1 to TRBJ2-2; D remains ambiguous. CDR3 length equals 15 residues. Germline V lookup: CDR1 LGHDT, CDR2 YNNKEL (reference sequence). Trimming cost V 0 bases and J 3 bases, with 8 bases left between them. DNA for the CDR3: TGTGCCAGCAGCCAAGATCTAAGGGACACCGGGGAGCTGTTTTTT. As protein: CASSQDLRDTGELFF.

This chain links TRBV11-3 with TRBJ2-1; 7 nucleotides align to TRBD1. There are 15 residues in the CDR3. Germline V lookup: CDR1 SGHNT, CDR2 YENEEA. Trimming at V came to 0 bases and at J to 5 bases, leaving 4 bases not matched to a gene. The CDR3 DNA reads TGTGCCAGCAGCTTAGATAGGGGGCTGGACAATGAGCAGTTCTTC. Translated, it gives CASSLDRGLDNEQFF.

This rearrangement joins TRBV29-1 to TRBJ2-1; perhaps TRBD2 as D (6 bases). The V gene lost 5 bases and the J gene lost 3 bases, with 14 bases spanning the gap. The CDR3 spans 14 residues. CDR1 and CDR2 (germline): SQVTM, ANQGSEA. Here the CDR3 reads CSVQTRRNYNEQFF. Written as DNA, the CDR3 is TGCAGCGTTCAGACTAGACGAAACTACAATGAGCAGTTCTTC.

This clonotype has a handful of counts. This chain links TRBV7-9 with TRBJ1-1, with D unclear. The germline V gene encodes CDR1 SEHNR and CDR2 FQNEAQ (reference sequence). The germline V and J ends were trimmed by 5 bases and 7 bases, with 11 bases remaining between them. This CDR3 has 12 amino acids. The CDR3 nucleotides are TGTGCCAGCAGCCCACCAACCGGTGAAGCTTTCTTT. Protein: CASSPPTGEAFF.

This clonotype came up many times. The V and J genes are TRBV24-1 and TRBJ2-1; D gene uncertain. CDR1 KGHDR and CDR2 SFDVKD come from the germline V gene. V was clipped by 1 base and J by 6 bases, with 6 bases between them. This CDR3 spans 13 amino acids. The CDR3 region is CATSDFEVNEQFF. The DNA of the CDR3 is TGTGCCACCAGTGATTTCGAAGTCAATGAGCAGTTCTTC.

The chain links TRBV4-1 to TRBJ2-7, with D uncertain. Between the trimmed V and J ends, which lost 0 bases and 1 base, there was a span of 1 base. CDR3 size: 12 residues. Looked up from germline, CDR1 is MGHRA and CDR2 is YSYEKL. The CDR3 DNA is TGCGCCAGCAGCCAAGATTCCTACGAGCAGTACTTC. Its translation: CASSQDSYEQYF.

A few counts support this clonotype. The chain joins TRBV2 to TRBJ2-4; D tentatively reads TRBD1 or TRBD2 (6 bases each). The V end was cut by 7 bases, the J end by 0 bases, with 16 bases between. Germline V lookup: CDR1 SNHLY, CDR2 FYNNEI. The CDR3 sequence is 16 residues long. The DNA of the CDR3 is TGTGCCAGCAAAGGGGGGCCGGACGTAGCCAAAAACATTCAGTACTTC. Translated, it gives CASKGGPDVAKNIQYF. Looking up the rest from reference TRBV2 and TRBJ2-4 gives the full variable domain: EPEVTQTPSHQVTQMGQEVILRCVPISNHLYFYWYRQILGQKVEFLVSFYNNEISEKSEIFDDQFSVERPDGSNFTLKIRSTKLEDSAMYFCASKGGPDVAKNIQYFGAGTRLSVL.

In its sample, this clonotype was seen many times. CDR3 region: CASSLVGGGNEQFF. The DNA of the CDR3 is TGTGCCAGCAGTTTAGTGGGAGGAGGCAATGAGCAGTTCTTC. This rearrangement joins TRBV12-3 or TRBV12-4 to TRBJ2-1; D might be TRBD2 (6 bases). With 1 base removed from V and 6 bases from J, the gap between germline ends came to 10 bases. CDR3 size: 14 residues.

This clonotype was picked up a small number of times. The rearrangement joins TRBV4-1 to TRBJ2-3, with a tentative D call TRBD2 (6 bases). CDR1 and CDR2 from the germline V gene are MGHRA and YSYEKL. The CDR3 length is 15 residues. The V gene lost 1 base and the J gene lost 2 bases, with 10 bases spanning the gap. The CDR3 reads CASSQGGGTTDTQYF. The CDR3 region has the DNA TGCGCCAGCAGCCAAGGTGGGGGGACCACAGATACGCAGTATTTT.

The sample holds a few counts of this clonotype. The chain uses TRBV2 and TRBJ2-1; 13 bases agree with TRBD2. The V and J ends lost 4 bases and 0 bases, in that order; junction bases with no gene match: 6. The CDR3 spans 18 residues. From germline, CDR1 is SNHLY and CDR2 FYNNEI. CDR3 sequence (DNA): TGTGCCAGCAGTGGGGGGACTAGCGGGGCTAGCTCCTACAATGAGCAGTTCTTC. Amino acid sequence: CASSGGTSGASSYNEQFF.

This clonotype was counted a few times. The DNA for the CDR3 is TGTGCCAGCAGCTTAGCGGTACAGGCCTCCGGGGAGCTGTTTTTT. Its protein product is CASSLAVQASGELFF. The V gene is TRBV7-8, the J gene TRBJ2-2; possible D gene TRBD1, 5 bases. CDR1 is SGHVS, CDR2 FQNEAQ, per germline. CDR3 length: 15 amino acids. Between the trimmed V and J ends, which lost 0 bases and 6 bases, there was a span of 11 bases.